These 14 T cell receptor beta chains came from one sample sequenced in a study of Ad26.COV2.S vaccination and SARS-CoV-2 variants. The data were produced by immunoSEQ multiplex PCR, yet TCRdb's version contains in-frame clones alone and is incomplete. The sample has about 350,000 clones, about 87% seen once. Treatment indicated: about 20 received Ad26.COV2.S at low or high dose, single or two shots; a few received placebo; per-sample allocation not given. It was on day 63 after the first vaccine or placebo injection that samples were taken. The sequenced sample was peripheral blood, obtained in a trial of Ad26.COV2.S vaccine versus placebo. All receptors come from a person between 18 and 60 years old who received the Ad26.COV2.S COVID-19 vaccine or a placebo.

The rearrangement links TRBV2 to TRBJ2-6; 12 bases line up with TRBD2. V was clipped by 6 bases and J by 0 bases; unmatched bases: 3. Germline V gene lookup returns CDR1 SNHLY and CDR2 FYNNEI. The length of the CDR3 is 17 residues. CDR3 amino acids: CASRRLAGASGANVLTF. As DNA, the CDR3 is TGTGCCAGCAGGAGACTAGCGGGGGCCTCTGGGGCCAACGTCCTGACTTTC.

This clone was found once. The chain joins TRBV6-6 to TRBJ1-1; D ambiguous. This CDR3 region has 14 residues. Germline loops: CDR1 MNHNY, CDR2 SVGAGI (reference sequence). Between the trimmed V and J ends, which lost 7 bases and 1 base, there was a span of 13 bases. The DNA for the CDR3 is TGTGCCAGCACCCTTCTTCCGAAGAACACTGAAGCTTTCTTT. Translating gives CASTLLPKNTEAFF.

The rearrangement joins TRBV27 to TRBJ1-1; weak D call: TRBD1 (5 bases). From germline, CDR1 is MNHEY and CDR2 SMNVEV (reference sequence). The CDR3 has 14 amino acids. V gave up 4 bases and J gave up 4 bases, with 13 bases separating them. In DNA form, the CDR3 reads TGTGCCAGCAGTTCAAGGGGTGGGAGCACTGAAGCTTTCTTT. It yields the protein CASSSRGGSTEAFF.

The V and J genes are TRBV5-6 and TRBJ2-1; D might be TRBD2 (6 bases). Germline CDR1 reads SGHDT; CDR2 reads YYEEEE. The V end was cut by 0 bases, the J end by 0 bases, with 10 bases between. This CDR3 comprises 16 residues. The CDR3 loop reads CASSLGAGSSYNEQFF. In DNA form, the CDR3 reads TGTGCCAGCAGCTTGGGCGCGGGGAGCTCCTACAATGAGCAGTTCTTC.

Only one count was recorded for this clone. The V call is TRBV18, the J call TRBJ2-1; the match to TRBD2 covers 10 bases. The V and J ends lost 0 bases and 4 bases, in that order; junction bases with no gene match: 3. The CDR3 loop spans 16 amino acids. CDR1 is KGHSH, CDR2 LQKENI, per germline. Here the CDR3 reads CASSPPSGRPYNEQFF. The CDR3 bases are TGTGCCAGCTCACCACCTAGCGGGAGGCCTTACAATGAGCAGTTCTTC.

The J gene is TRBJ1-6, the V gene TRBV13; 10 positions agree with TRBD1. This CDR3 comprises 15 residues. Germline V gene lookup returns CDR1 PRHDT and CDR2 FYEKMQ (reference sequence). With 6 bases clipped from V and 4 bases from J, the junction kept 3 bases outside the gene matches. CDR3 in amino acids: CASRGTGVYNSPLHF. The CDR3 DNA is TGTGCCAGCAGGGGGACAGGGGTATATAATTCACCCCTCCACTTT.

Remarks on this clone: Relative to the germline gene, one junction end is altered; a read error may explain this. The genes are TRBV5-6 and TRBJ1-5; D perhaps matches TRBD1 (5 bases). Germline values: CDR1 SGHDT, CDR2 YYEEEE. The CDR3 spans 16 residues. The CDR3: CASSLAVEGRNQPQHF. CDR3 bases: TGTGCCAGCAGCTTGGCAGTTGAGGGACGCAACCAGCCCCAGCATTTT.

The rearrangement joins TRBV5-4 to TRBJ2-7, with 12 bases fitting TRBD2. The germline CDR1 and CDR2 sequences are SGHNT and YYREEE (reference sequence). With 5 bases clipped from V and 4 bases from J, the junction kept 4 bases outside the gene matches. The CDR3 is 14 amino acids. CDR3: CASRSGTSGYEQYF. DNA of the CDR3: TGTGCCAGCAGGTCCGGGACTAGCGGGTACGAGCAGTACTTC.

The chain recombines TRBV30 with TRBJ2-3, with 11 bases aligning to TRBD2. Germline CDR1 and CDR2: GTSNPN and SVGIG (reference sequence). J was trimmed by 10 bases and V by 0 bases; bases with no gene match: 9. The CDR3 loop spans 15 amino acids. The CDR3 region has the DNA TGTGCCTGGAGTGTCATTAGCGGGAGGGTGGGGGCGCAGTATTTT. It codes for CAWSVISGRVGAQYF.

The rearrangement uses TRBV4-2 and TRBJ1-6; tentative D call: TRBD1 (5 bases). The germline V gene has CDR1 LGHNA and CDR2 YNFKEQ. V lost 0 bases and J 4 bases, leaving 7 bases between the germline ends. The CDR3 totals 15 residues. In nucleotides, the CDR3 is TGTGCCAGCAGCCAAGAAGGGGCGTATAATTCACCCCTCCACTTT. It translates to CASSQEGAYNSPLHF.

The chain couples TRBV15 to TRBJ2-7; no reliable D call. This CDR3 is 12 amino acids long. Trimming pared 3 bases from V and 3 bases from J, leaving 6 bases between. CDR1 LNHNV and CDR2 YYDKDF come from the germline V gene (reference sequence). CDR3 residues: CATSRESYEQYF. As DNA, the CDR3 is TGTGCCACCAGCAGGGAAAGCTACGAGCAGTACTTC.

This rearrangement joins TRBV7-6 to TRBJ1-5; D gene unclear. The CDR3 totals 15 residues. Germline V lookup: CDR1 SGHVS, CDR2 FNYEAQ. Trimming removed 3 bases at V and 4 bases at J, with 13 bases between. CDR3 in DNA: TGTGCCAGCAGCTTGGCTCCGTCCGGGAATCAGCCCCAGCATTTT. Its protein product is CASSLAPSGNQPQHF. The full variable domain, completed using reference TRBV7-6 and TRBJ1-5, is GAGVSQSPRYKVTKRGQDVALRCDPISGHVSLYWYRQALGQGPEFLTYFNYEAQQDKSGLPNDRFSAERPEGSISTLTIQRTEQRDSAMYRCASSLAPSGNQPQHFGDGTRLSIL.

The chain couples TRBV21-1 to TRBJ2-2; the listed D gene, TRBD1, was not tested against the DNA. TRBV21-1 is classified as a pseudogene. The CDR3 runs 18 residues. The CDR3 here is CASSKAKVGRTNTGELFF. The DNA of the CDR3 is TGTGCCAGCAGCAAAGCAAAGGTGGGCCGTACGAACACCGGGGAGCTGTTTTTT.

The chain uses TRBV30 and TRBJ1-1; D gene uncertain. Germline lookup yields CDR1 GTSNPN and CDR2 SVGIG (reference sequence). CDR3 size: 11 residues. V was cut by 4 bases and J by 6 bases, with 9 bases left in between. CDR3 in amino acids: CAWINRAEAFF. CDR3 nucleotide sequence: TGTGCCTGGATTAATAGGGCTGAAGCTTTCTTT.